A few counts support the clone carrying this TCR beta chain. No antigen is known for it. This record comes from a study of Graves' ophthalmopathy and Graves' hyperthyroidism. Study-wide results and caveats: Blood also carried most expanded thyroid clonotypes exceeding 0.001 frequency.

For repertoire sequencing, the TCR beta CDR3 regions were amplified from RNA transcripts. HTBI primers served in a first-round RT-PCR, which a second-round multiplex PCR followed. Using its own MiXCR run on the multiplex PCR reads, TCRdb lists one record per CDR3 protein. Altogether around 1,200,000 distinct CDR3 sequences are present, around a third being singletons, with the ten largest covering roughly 10%. CDR3 length: 14 residues. V was clipped by 4 bases and J by 7 bases, with 14 bases between them. From germline, CDR1 is SGHNT and CDR2 YYREEE (reference sequence). Uncontrolled infections, pregnancy, lactation or other autoimmune diseases led to patient exclusion.

This sequence joins TRBV5-4 and TRBJ2-2, with TRBD2 as a possible D gene (6 bases). Sample: peripheral blood or thyroid tissue (not recorded which). This clonotype originated in an adult man with Graves' hyperthyroidism. The CDR3 DNA reads as TGTGCCAGCAGCCTCCGGGGACTCCGCGGGGAGCTGTTTTTT. Translating gives CASSLRGLRGELFF.